These 22 T cell receptor beta chains came from one sample sequenced in a study of T cell changes during pregnancy in multiple sclerosis. The data were produced by immunoSEQ multiplex PCR, yet TCRdb's version contains in-frame clones alone and is incomplete. Of about 70,000 clones listed, around 92% are singletons. The sequenced sample was peripheral blood, obtained before pregnancy. Source of these receptors: a female donor with multiple sclerosis, enrolled in a pregnancy study.

Concerning this clone itself: Other DNA sequences within the sample encode an identical CDR3. V and J are TRBV7-9 and TRBJ1-5; D remains unclear. Trimming took 5 bases from V and 2 from J, leaving 13 bases between them. Per the germline V gene, CDR1 is SEHNR and CDR2 is FQNEAQ (reference sequence). The CDR3 runs to 15 residues. CDR3 DNA sequence: TGTGCCAGCAGCCCGGGAGGACGGGGCAATCAGCCCCAGCATTTT. It encodes CASSPGGRGNQPQHF.

This rearrangement joins TRBV4-3 to TRBJ2-7, with D unclear. The CDR3 totals 14 residues. Germline CDR1 and CDR2: LGHNA and YSLEER. The V and J ends lost 1 base and 2 bases respectively, with 9 bases between them. The CDR3 DNA is TGCGCCAGCAGCCAAGGGAGCCGTACCTACGAGCAGTACTTC. It is translated as CASSQGSRTYEQYF.

CDR3 sequence: CASSVLAGALETQYF. The CDR3 DNA reads TGTGCCAGCAGCGTACTAGCGGGAGCTTTAGAGACCCAGTACTTC. The rearrangement links TRBV7-6 to TRBJ2-5, with 11 positions matching TRBD2. J gave up 4 bases and V 5 bases, and 6 bases lay outside the gene matches. Germline assignment: CDR1 SGHVS and CDR2 FNYEAQ. This CDR3 is 15 amino acids long.

The V gene is TRBV18, the J gene TRBJ2-7, with a possible D match to TRBD2 (6 bases). V gave up 3 bases and J gave up 0 bases, with 12 bases separating them. Germline-derived CDR1 and CDR2 are KGHSH and LQKENI. This CDR3 spans 15 amino acids. The CDR3 is CASSPGRGPSYEQYF. CDR3 in DNA: TGTGCCAGCTCACCGGGGCGGGGACCCTCCTACGAGCAGTACTTC. Full variable domain (rest looked up from reference TRBV18 and TRBJ2-7): NAGVMQNPRHLVRRRGQEARLRCSPMKGHSHVYWYRQLPEEGLKFMVYLQKENIIDESGMPKERFSAEFPKEGPSILRIQQVVRGDSAAYFCASSPGRGPSYEQYFGPGTRLTVT.

The V and J genes are TRBV7-2 and TRBJ2-1, with D possibly being TRBD2 (7 bases). The CDR3 is 16 residues long. CDR1 is SGHTA and CDR2 is FQGNSA in the germline V gene. Trimming pared 5 bases from V and 10 bases from J, leaving 24 bases between. As DNA, the CDR3 is TGTGCCAGCAGCCGGGCCGCGGGGGCGGAATCGTGGGAGCAGTTCTTC. Its translation: CASSRAAGAESWEQFF. The full variable domain, rest sourced from reference TRBV7-2 and TRBJ2-1, is GAGVSQSPSNKVTEKGKDVELRCDPISGHTALYWYRQSLGQGLEFLIYFQGNSAPDKSGLPSDRFSAERTGGSVSTLTIQRTQQEDSAVYLCASSRAAGAESWEQFFGPGTRLTVL.

The genes are TRBV7-6 and TRBJ1-2, with 8 positions matching TRBD1. V trimming: 5 bases; J trimming: 5 bases; junction bases outside the gene matches: 13. This CDR3 contains 16 residues. Germline values: CDR1 SGHVS, CDR2 FNYEAQ. The CDR3 DNA follows: TGTGCCAGCAGCCTATTCTCGGACAGGGAGATGTATGGCTACACCTTC. It encodes CASSLFSDREMYGYTF.

The genes are TRBV30 and TRBJ2-5; maybe TRBD1 (6 bases). V gave up 3 bases and J gave up 2 bases, with 13 bases separating them. The CDR3 contains 14 residues. CDR1 is GTSNPN and CDR2 is SVGIG in the germline V gene (reference sequence). In nucleotides, the CDR3 is TGTGCCTGGAGCCCAGGGGCAGCACAAGAGACCCAGTACTTC. Translated: CAWSPGAAQETQYF.

This chain joins TRBV5-1 and TRBJ2-1; D might be TRBD2 (5 bases). This CDR3 spans 16 amino acids. V was cut by 3 bases and J by 0 bases, with 13 bases left in between. Looked up from germline, CDR1 is SGHRS and CDR2 is YFSETQ. DNA for the CDR3: TGCGCCAGCAGCTCCGAAGCGGTGGGCTCCTACAATGAGCAGTTCTTC. Protein product: CASSSEAVGSYNEQFF.

This chain connects TRBV19 to TRBJ2-1; 9 bases line up with TRBD1. This CDR3 is 16 amino acids long. CDR1 and CDR2 (germline): LNHDA, SQIVND (reference sequence). V lost 6 bases to trimming and J lost 1 base; unmatched junction nucleotides: 7. The CDR3 DNA reads TGTGCCAGTAGACAAGCGGACAGGGGTTCCTACAATGAGCAGTTCTTC. It translates to CASRQADRGSYNEQFF.

The J gene is TRBJ2-3, the V gene TRBV7-2, with D tentatively TRBD2 (6 bases). V gave up 5 bases and J gave up 0 bases, with 15 bases separating them. Germline V gene lookup returns CDR1 SGHTA and CDR2 FQGNSA. This CDR3 comprises 16 residues. This CDR3 is CASSLFPGASTDTQYF. The CDR3 bases are TGTGCCAGCAGCCTTTTCCCGGGAGCAAGCACAGATACGCAGTATTTT.

This clone was recorded once. V is TRBV9 and J is TRBJ2-5, with D possibly matching TRBD2 (6 bases). The CDR3 spans 15 residues. Germline CDR1 and CDR2: SGDLS and YYNGEE. V lost 0 bases and J lost 1, with 10 bases in between. CDR3 in amino acids: CASSVGGRLQETQYF. CDR3 nucleotides: TGTGCCAGCAGCGTAGGAGGGAGGCTCCAAGAGACCCAGTACTTC.

This rearrangement joins TRBV4-1 to TRBJ1-1; unclear D gene. V gave up 8 bases and J gave up 0 bases, with 25 bases separating them. CDR1 and CDR2 from the germline V gene are MGHRA and YSYEKL. This CDR3 is built from 18 residues. The CDR3 loop is CASAWAATSTPLNTEAFF. The CDR3 DNA follows: TGCGCCAGCGCCTGGGCTGCTACCAGCACTCCCTTGAACACTGAAGCTTTCTTT.

This rearrangement joins TRBV5-6 to TRBJ2-4; D gene ambiguous. Germline lookup yields CDR1 SGHDT and CDR2 YYEEEE. This CDR3 contains 17 residues. The V gene lost 0 bases and the J gene lost 0 bases, with 13 bases spanning the gap. CDR3 in amino acids: CASSLGELRLAKNIQYF. In nucleotides, the CDR3 is TGTGCCAGCAGCTTGGGCGAACTGAGACTAGCCAAAAACATTCAGTACTTC.

The sample holds one count of this clone. The rearrangement uses TRBV9 and TRBJ1-1, with D perhaps TRBD1 (5 bases). Trimming removed 0 bases at V and 0 bases at J, with 6 bases between. There are 14 residues in the CDR3. Germline V gene lookup returns CDR1 SGDLS and CDR2 YYNGEE. CDR3 nucleotide sequence: TGTGCCAGCAGCGTAGAAGGGGTGAACACTGAAGCTTTCTTT. Protein sequence: CASSVEGVNTEAFF.

This chain joins TRBV19 and TRBJ2-2; 7 bases are shared with TRBD1. The V gene's germline CDR1 is LNHDA and CDR2 SQIVND (reference sequence). The V gene end was trimmed by 1 base and the J gene end by 5 bases; junction bases not matched to a gene: 4. This CDR3 region has 15 residues. The CDR3 here is CASSIAGTVTGELFF. The CDR3, as DNA: TGTGCCAGTAGTATAGCCGGGACAGTGACCGGGGAGCTGTTTTTT.

The V call is TRBV19, the J call TRBJ1-2; TRBD1 matches 9 bases. The V gene's germline CDR1 is LNHDA and CDR2 SQIVND (reference sequence). The CDR3 spans 15 residues. V dropped 6 bases and J dropped 2; count of bases not matched to a gene: 7. The CDR3: CASRVPGTGNYGYTF. The CDR3 region has the DNA TGTGCCAGTAGGGTACCGGGGACAGGGAACTATGGCTACACCTTC.

The CDR3 DNA follows: TGTGCCAGCAGCGTACACACGAACACTGAAGCTTTCTTT. Amino acids: CASSVHTNTEAFF. V usage is TRBV9 and J usage is TRBJ1-1; no firm D call. Germline loops: CDR1 SGDLS, CDR2 YYNGEE. Trimming took 1 base from V and 1 from J, leaving 5 bases between them. This CDR3 region has 13 residues.

J is TRBJ2-3 and V is TRBV4-2; 9 bases are a match to TRBD2. Germline assignment: CDR1 LGHNA and CDR2 YNFKEQ. Trimming took 4 bases from V and 0 from J; bases not matched to a gene: 5. This CDR3 region has 16 residues. The CDR3 nucleotides are TGTGCCAGCAGCCCTCGGACTAGCGTTAGCACAGATACGCAGTATTTT. Translated, it gives CASSPRTSVSTDTQYF.

This chain links TRBV5-5 with TRBJ2-1, with D unresolved. Trimming pared 0 bases from V and 5 bases from J, leaving 6 bases between. Germline loops: CDR1 SGHKS, CDR2 YYEKEE (reference sequence). CDR3 length: 13 residues. DNA for the CDR3: TGTGCCAGCAGCTTGGGGCTGAACAATGAGCAGTTCTTC. This encodes CASSLGLNNEQFF. Filled out from reference TRBV5-5 and TRBJ2-1, the complete variable domain reads DAGVTQSPTHLIKTRGQQVTLRCSPISGHKSVSWYQQVLGQGPQFIFQYYEKEERGRGNFPDRFSARQFPNYSSELNVNALLLGDSALYLCASSLGLNNEQFFGPGTRLTVL.

The chain joins TRBV23-1 to TRBJ1-2, with D perhaps matching TRBD1 (6 bases). TRBV23-1 is an ORF, with its function uncertain. The CDR3 has 14 amino acids. Trimming removed 2 bases at V and 8 bases at J, with 15 bases between. CDR3 nucleotide sequence: TGCGCCAGCAGTCAACAGGGGAAGTACGAGGGCTACACCTTC. Its translation: CASSQQGKYEGYTF.

J is TRBJ1-1 and V is TRBV15; TRBD1 matches 7 bases. Looked up from germline, CDR1 is LNHNV and CDR2 is YYDKDF (reference sequence). The CDR3 length is 15 residues. V lost 0 bases and J lost 8; bases outside the gene matches: 9. The CDR3 region is CATSRDPGTVAEAFF. In nucleotides, the CDR3 is TGTGCCACCAGCAGAGACCCCGGGACAGTCGCCGAAGCTTTCTTT.

This clone appeared once. The CDR3 region is CASSEGLYSLIPNEKLFF. CDR3 nucleotide sequence: TGTGCCAGCAGTGAAGGTCTGTACAGTCTCATACCTAATGAAAAACTGTTTTTT. V and J are TRBV6-1 and TRBJ1-4; D is uncertain. Trimming left V 1 base short and J 3 bases short, with 18 bases between. Germline assignment: CDR1 MNHNS and CDR2 SASEGT. The CDR3 consists of 18 residues.